These 18 T cell receptor beta chains came from one sample sequenced in a study of beta chain features in type 1 diabetes. Expressed TCRB transcripts got sequenced, as all isolated RNA was reverse transcribed. Sequencing used immunoSEQ multiplex PCR; TCRdb keeps in-frame clones, though not all of them. The data contain about 710,000 clones, over 13% of them singletons. Their cognate antigens are unknown. Findings and limits, study-wide: Moderately but significantly shorter TCRB CDR3s were found in Type 1 diabetes patients in all four CD4+ subsets.

The sample taken for sequencing was naive CD4+ T cells from blood. The origin of the receptors is a man aged 18 to 29 with type 1 diabetes.

The rearrangement joins TRBV4-3 to TRBJ2-6; possibly TRBD1 for D (5 bases). The V gene's germline CDR1 is LGHNA and CDR2 YSLEER. The CDR3 contains 18 residues. V shed 0 bases and J shed 3 bases, with 15 bases lying between them. In nucleotides, the CDR3 is TGCGCCAGCAGCCAAGATATTCAGGGTAGTAGTGGGGCCAACGTCCTGACTTTC. This gives the protein CASSQDIQGSSGANVLTF.

This clone was detected a few times. The rearrangement joins TRBV25-1 to TRBJ1-4, with D perhaps matching TRBD1 (5 bases). V lost 3 bases, J lost 10 bases, and 9 bases lay in between. The V gene's germline CDR1 is MGHDK and CDR2 SYGVNS. CDR3 length equals 12 residues. The CDR3 reads CASSEVGGKLFF. CDR3 DNA: TGTGCCAGCAGTGAGGTGGGGGGAAAACTGTTTTTT.

This clone was picked up a small number of times. The rearrangement uses TRBV9 and TRBJ2-1; 9 positions match TRBD2. V was pared by 2 bases and J by 15 bases, with 12 bases of the junction left unmatched. This CDR3 is 14 amino acids long. The germline gives CDR1 SGDLS, CDR2 YYNGEE. The CDR3, as DNA: TGTGCCAGCAGCGTGGGGGCTAGCGGGGACGAGGGGTTCTTC. Protein: CASSVGASGDEGFF.

The chain couples TRBV7-8 to TRBJ2-1, with 7 bases matching TRBD2. J gave up 2 bases and V 5 bases, and 6 bases lay outside the gene matches. The CDR3 has 15 amino acids. Germline V gives CDR1 SGHVS, CDR2 FQNEAQ. This chain's CDR3 is CASSASGVPYNEQFF. CDR3 DNA sequence: TGTGCCAGCAGCGCGAGCGGGGTACCCTACAATGAGCAGTTCTTC.

This rearrangement joins TRBV11-2 to TRBJ2-5; tentative D call: TRBD2 (5 bases). CDR3 length: 14 amino acids. V lost 7 bases and J lost 1, with 13 bases in between. Germline lookup yields CDR1 SGHAT and CDR2 FQNNGV. CDR3 protein: CASNSRAGQETQYF. In DNA, the CDR3 is TGTGCCAGCAACTCGCGGGCAGGCCAAGAGACCCAGTACTTC.

This chain connects TRBV11-2 to TRBJ2-3; D call uncertain. Germline V lookup: CDR1 SGHAT, CDR2 FQNNGV. The CDR3 sequence is 11 residues long. V was clipped by 5 bases and J by 4 bases, with 4 bases between them. The CDR3 loop is CASSESDTQYF. CDR3 sequence (DNA): TGTGCCAGCAGCGAATCAGATACGCAGTATTTT.

This chain joins TRBV27 and TRBJ2-1; D possibly corresponds to TRBD2 (6 bases). From germline, CDR1 is MNHEY and CDR2 SMNVEV (reference sequence). Trimming cost V 9 bases and J 2 bases, with 20 bases left between them. The CDR3 sequence is 16 residues long. The CDR3 DNA sequence: TGTGCCAGTCTACGTTTTATTAGCGGAACCTACAATGAGCAGTTCTTC. Amino acids: CASLRFISGTYNEQFF.

This chain uses TRBV19 with TRBJ2-3, with D maybe TRBD2 (6 bases). V lost 7 bases to trimming and J lost 0 bases, with 11 bases between them. Per germline, CDR1 LNHDA and CDR2 SQIVND (reference sequence). CDR3 size: 14 residues. The DNA of the CDR3 is TGTGCCAGTATTGGAGGGAATAGCACAGATACGCAGTATTTT. Its translation: CASIGGNSTDTQYF.

The CDR3 loop reads CAWSYGQGNYNEQFF. The CDR3 DNA sequence: TGTGCCTGGAGTTACGGACAGGGGAACTACAATGAGCAGTTCTTC. The J gene is TRBJ2-1, the V gene TRBV30; 9 nucleotides match TRBD1. CDR3 length: 15 amino acids. Germline trimming cut 2 bases from V and 3 bases from J; bases unmatched to any gene: 5. Germline V gives CDR1 GTSNPN, CDR2 SVGIG (reference sequence).

The chain carries TRBV4-1 and TRBJ2-5; D not resolved. CDR1 and CDR2 (germline): MGHRA, YSYEKL. The length of the CDR3 is 14 residues. With 1 base removed from V and 5 bases from J, the gap between germline ends came to 11 bases. The chain's CDR3 is CASSQVLIGETQYF. The CDR3 coding sequence is TGCGCCAGCAGCCAAGTTCTAATAGGGGAGACCCAGTACTTC.

This chain uses TRBV10-3 with TRBJ2-3, with 8 bases fitting TRBD1. Looked up from germline, CDR1 is ENHRY and CDR2 is SYGVKD. CDR3 length: 16 residues. The V and J ends lost 6 bases and 10 bases, in that order; junction bases with no gene match: 18. In DNA form, the CDR3 reads TGTGCCATCAGAGAGGCGACAGGGGACCGCACATATGCGCAGTATTTT. This encodes CAIREATGDRTYAQYF.

This clone was detected a few times. V gene TRBV6-5 combines with J gene TRBJ2-7; D not certain. Germline CDR1 and CDR2: MNHEY and SVGAGI. V was trimmed by 7 bases and J by 6 bases, leaving 13 bases between them. The CDR3 totals 12 residues. The CDR3 DNA reads TGTGCCAGCACAACACCTCGGAGCGAGCAGTACTTC. It yields the protein CASTTPRSEQYF.

This clone was counted only a few times. The chain is built from TRBV7-3 and TRBJ2-3, with TRBD1 matching 8 bases. This CDR3 is 14 amino acids long. Germline V gene lookup returns CDR1 SGHTA and CDR2 FQGTGA. With 5 bases clipped from V and 0 bases from J, the junction kept 1 base outside the gene matches. CDR3 coding DNA: TGTGCCAGCAGCCGGACAGGGAGCACAGATACGCAGTATTTT. Protein sequence: CASSRTGSTDTQYF.

The chain employs TRBV11-2 and TRBJ1-2; 9 positions match TRBD1. With 4 bases clipped from V and 8 bases from J, the junction kept 8 bases outside the gene matches. Germline CDR1 reads SGHAT; CDR2 reads FQNNGV. The CDR3 length is 14 residues. CDR3 residues: CASSSPGQGKGYTF. In DNA, the CDR3 is TGTGCCAGCAGCTCTCCGGGACAGGGTAAAGGCTACACCTTC.

There are a few counts of this clone. The chain employs TRBV5-7 and TRBJ1-1, with a weak D call TRBD1 (6 bases). TRBV5-7 is an open reading frame, and its role is uncertain. Trimming shortened V by 3 bases and J by 5 bases, and 11 bases separated the two germline ends. The CDR3 covers 13 residues. The CDR3 protein is CASSCAGETEAFF. As DNA, the CDR3 is TGTGCCAGCAGCTGTGCAGGGGAGACTGAAGCTTTCTTT.

The chain joins TRBV19 to TRBJ2-7, with 9 bases aligning to TRBD1. J gave up 4 bases and V 4 bases, and 11 bases lay outside the gene matches. This CDR3 region has 16 residues. Germline CDR1 and CDR2: LNHDA and SQIVND (reference sequence). CDR3 loop: CASSTGTGPLGYEQYF. DNA for the CDR3: TGTGCCAGTAGTACTGGGACAGGGCCCCTAGGGTACGAGCAGTACTTC.

V usage is TRBV10-1 and J usage is TRBJ2-5; TRBD1 matches at 12 bases. The ends lost 7 bases at V and 4 bases at J; junction bases unmatched: 7. This CDR3 contains 15 residues. Germline lookup yields CDR1 WNHNN and CDR2 SYGVQD (reference sequence). The CDR3 reads CASTSGQGAGETQYF. The DNA of the CDR3 is TGCGCCAGCACCTCGGGACAGGGGGCCGGAGAGACCCAGTACTTC.

This clone was observed a few times. Other nucleotide sequences from this sample produce the same CDR3. For the CDR3, the DNA is TGTGCCTGGTCGCCGGGACAGAACTACGAGCAGTACTTC. It specifies CAWSPGQNYEQYF. The chain couples TRBV30 to TRBJ2-7, with 7 bases that match TRBD1. Trimming took 5 bases from V and 3 from J; bases not matched to a gene: 7. Germline V CDR1 and CDR2: GTSNPN, SVGIG (reference sequence). The CDR3 loop spans 13 amino acids.